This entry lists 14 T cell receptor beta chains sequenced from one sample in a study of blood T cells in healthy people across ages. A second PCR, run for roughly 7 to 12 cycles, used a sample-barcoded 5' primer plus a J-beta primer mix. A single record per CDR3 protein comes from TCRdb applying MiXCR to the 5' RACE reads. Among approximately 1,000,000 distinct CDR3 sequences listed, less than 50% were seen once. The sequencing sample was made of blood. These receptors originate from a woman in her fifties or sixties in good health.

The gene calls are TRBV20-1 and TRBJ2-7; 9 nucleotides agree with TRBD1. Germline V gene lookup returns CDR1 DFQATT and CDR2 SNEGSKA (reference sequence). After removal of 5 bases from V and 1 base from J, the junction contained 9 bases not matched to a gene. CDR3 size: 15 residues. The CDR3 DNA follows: TGCAGTGCTGTACAGGGGGCTCTTATTTCCTACGAGCAGTACTTC. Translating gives CSAVQGALISYEQYF.

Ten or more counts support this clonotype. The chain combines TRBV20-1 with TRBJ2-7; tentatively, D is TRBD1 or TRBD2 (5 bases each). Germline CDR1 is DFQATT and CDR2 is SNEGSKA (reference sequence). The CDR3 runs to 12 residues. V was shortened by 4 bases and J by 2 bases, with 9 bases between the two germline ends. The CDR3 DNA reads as TGCAGTGCTATTGGGGGAGCCTACGAGCAGTACTTC. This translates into CSAIGGAYEQYF.

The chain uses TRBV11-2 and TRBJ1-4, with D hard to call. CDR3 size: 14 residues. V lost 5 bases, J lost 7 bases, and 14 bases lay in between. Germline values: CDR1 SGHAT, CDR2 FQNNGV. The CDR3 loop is CASSVAGWGEKLFF. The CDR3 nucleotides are TGTGCCAGCAGCGTAGCGGGATGGGGTGAAAAACTGTTTTTT.

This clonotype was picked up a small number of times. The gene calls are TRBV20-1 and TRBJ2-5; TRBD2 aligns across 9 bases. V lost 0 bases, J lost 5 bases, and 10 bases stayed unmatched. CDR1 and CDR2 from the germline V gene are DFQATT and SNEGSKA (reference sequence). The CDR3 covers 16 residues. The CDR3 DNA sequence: TGCAGTGCTAGAGAGGCTAGCGGGAAGGCGGGGGAGACCCAGTACTTC. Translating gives CSAREASGKAGETQYF.

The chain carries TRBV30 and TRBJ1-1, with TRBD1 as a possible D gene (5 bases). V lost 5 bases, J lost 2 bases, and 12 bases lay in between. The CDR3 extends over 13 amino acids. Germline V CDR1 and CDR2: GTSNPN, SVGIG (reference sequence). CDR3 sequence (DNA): TGTGCCTGGGGGACGGCGGAAAACACTGAAGCTTTCTTT. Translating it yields CAWGTAENTEAFF.

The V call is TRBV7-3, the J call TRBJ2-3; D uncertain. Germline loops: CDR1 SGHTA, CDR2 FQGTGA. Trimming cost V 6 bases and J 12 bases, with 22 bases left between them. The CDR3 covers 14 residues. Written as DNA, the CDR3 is TGTGCCAGCAGTCTCGATCCCGGACCCTCCACACAGTATTTT. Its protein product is CASSLDPGPSTQYF.

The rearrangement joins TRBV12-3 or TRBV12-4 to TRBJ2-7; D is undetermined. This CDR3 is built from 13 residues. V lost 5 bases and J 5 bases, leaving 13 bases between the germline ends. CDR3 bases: TGTGCCAGCAGTGTAAACGAGAAGGACGAGCAGTACTTC. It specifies CASSVNEKDEQYF.

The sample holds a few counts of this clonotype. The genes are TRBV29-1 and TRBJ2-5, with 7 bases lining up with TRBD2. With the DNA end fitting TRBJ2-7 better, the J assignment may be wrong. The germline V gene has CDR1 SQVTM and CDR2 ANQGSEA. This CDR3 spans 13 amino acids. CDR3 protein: CSVEGGIRDEQYF. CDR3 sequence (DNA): TGCAGCGTTGAGGGGGGGATACGGGACGAGCAGTACTTC.

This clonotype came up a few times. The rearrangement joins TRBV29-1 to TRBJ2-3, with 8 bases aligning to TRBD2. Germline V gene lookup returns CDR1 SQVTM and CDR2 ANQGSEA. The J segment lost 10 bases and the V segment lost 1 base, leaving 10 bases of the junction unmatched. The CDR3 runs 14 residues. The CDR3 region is CSVEGDSGIRAQYF. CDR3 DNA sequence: TGCAGCGTTGAAGGTGATAGCGGGATTCGGGCGCAGTATTTT.

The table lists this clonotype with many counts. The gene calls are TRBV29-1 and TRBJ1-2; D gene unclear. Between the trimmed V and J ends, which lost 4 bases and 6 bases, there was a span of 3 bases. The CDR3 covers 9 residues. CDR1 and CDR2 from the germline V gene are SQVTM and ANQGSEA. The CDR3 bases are TGCAGCGTTGGGGATGGCTACACCTTC. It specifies CSVGDGYTF.

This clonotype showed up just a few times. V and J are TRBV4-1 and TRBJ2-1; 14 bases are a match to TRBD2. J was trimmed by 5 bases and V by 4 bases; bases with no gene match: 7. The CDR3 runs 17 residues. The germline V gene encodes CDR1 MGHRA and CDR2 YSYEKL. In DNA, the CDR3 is TGCGCCAGCAGCCCACCCCCGGGACTAGCGGGAGACAATGAGCAGTTCTTC. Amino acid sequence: CASSPPPGLAGDNEQFF.

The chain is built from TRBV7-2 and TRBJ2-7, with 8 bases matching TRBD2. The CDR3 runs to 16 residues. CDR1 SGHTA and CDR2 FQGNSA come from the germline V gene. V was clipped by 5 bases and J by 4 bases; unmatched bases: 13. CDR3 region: CASSTQSGGLQYEQYF. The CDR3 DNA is TGTGCCAGCAGCACCCAGAGCGGGGGCCTTCAATACGAGCAGTACTTC.

Here the CDR3 DNA reads TGCAGTGCTAGCGCCTCGGGGGAATGGAGGAGCGGAGAGACCCAGTACTTC. This encodes CSASASGEWRSGETQYF. The chain is built from TRBV20-1 and TRBJ2-5; a weak D match, TRBD2 (6 bases). V was cut by 3 bases and J by 4 bases, with 24 bases left in between. Germline CDR1 reads DFQATT; CDR2 reads SNEGSKA (reference sequence). The CDR3 totals 17 residues.

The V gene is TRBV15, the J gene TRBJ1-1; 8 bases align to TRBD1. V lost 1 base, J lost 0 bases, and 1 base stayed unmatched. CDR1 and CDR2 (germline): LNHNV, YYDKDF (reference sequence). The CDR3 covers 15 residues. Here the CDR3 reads CATSRGQGLNTEAFF. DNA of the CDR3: TGTGCCACCAGCAGAGGACAGGGGTTGAACACTGAAGCTTTCTTT. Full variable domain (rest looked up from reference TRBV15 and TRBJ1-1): DAMVIQNPRYQVTQFGKPVTLSCSQTLNHNVMYWYQQKSSQAPKLLFHYYDKDFNNEADTPDNFQSRRPNTSFCFLDIRSPGLGDTAMYLCATSRGQGLNTEAFFGQGTRLTVV.